These T cell receptor beta chains were read from a single sample in a study of T cells in Graves' hyperthyroidism and ophthalmopathy. TCRdb ran MiXCR on the multiplex PCR reads and lists one entry per CDR3 protein. The sample has 750,000 to 950,000 distinct CDR3 sequences; 35% to 45% are singletons. The sample consisted of blood. These receptors were collected from a man younger than 35 with Graves' hyperthyroidism. Each CDR3 is given with its conserved first and last residue. A D gene is named only where the DNA matches it firmly. Rows may omit the clone size; those that give it use once, few, many or a size class.

>.|TRBJ1-3|.|TRBV5-6
TGTGCCAGCAGAGGCTCGGATGGAAACACCATATATTTT
CASRGSDGNTIYF
>.|TRBJ1-2|.|TRBV29-1
TGCAGCGTTATGCTACAGCCTAACTATGGCTACACCTTC
CSVMLQPNYGYTF
>few|TRBJ2-7|TRBD2|TRBV27
TGTGCCAGCAGTTTACGGACTAGCGGGAGGGCCTACGAGCAGTACTTC
CASSLRTSGRAYEQYF
>.|TRBJ1-6|.|TRBV10-3
TGTGCCATCAGTGAGTCGACCCACACTGAGACACCCCTCCACTTT
CAISESTHTETPLHF
>.|TRBJ2-7|TRBD2|TRBV2
TGTGCCAGCAGTGCCACTAGCGGGGGAGGCTACGAGCAGTACTTC
CASSATSGGGYEQYF
>few|TRBJ2-7|.|TRBV7-8
TGTGCCAGCAGCCAAAACCAATACGAGCAGTACTTC
CASSQNQYEQYF
>.|TRBJ1-1|.|TRBV5-4
TGTGCCAGCAGCTCCCTAGGGAGGAACACTGAAGCTTTCTTT
CASSSLGRNTEAFF
>few|TRBJ2-7|.|TRBV27
TGTGCCAGCAGTTGGGCTCGGACAGCCTACGAGCAGTACTTC
CASSWARTAYEQYF
>.|TRBJ2-5|TRBD1|TRBV20-1
TGCAGTGCTCGGGGCGGGGACAGGGGTAGTAAGGAGACCCAGTACTTC
CSARGGDRGSKETQYF
>few|TRBJ2-7|.|TRBV7-2
TGTGCCAGCAGTCCCCTATGGGGTGCGGAGGAGCAGTACTTC
CASSPLWGAEEQYF
>few|TRBJ2-5|.|TRBV12-3/TRBV12-4
TGTGCCAGCAGCGCCTCGGACTCAACGGACGAGACCCAGTACTTC
CASSASDSTDETQYF
>.|TRBJ1-1|.|TRBV12-5
TGTGCTAGTGGTGTCGAACCCCGACGGGTGAACACTGAAGCTTTCTTT
CASGVEPRRVNTEAFF
>.|TRBJ1-2|.|TRBV9
TGTGCCAGCAGCGTCCGCACCGGGGGACGCTACACCTTC
CASSVRTGGRYTF
>.|TRBJ1-1|.|TRBV5-6
TGTGCCAGCAGCTTGCTCGGGTTACCTGAAGCTTTCTTT
CASSLLGLPEAFF
>.|TRBJ2-5|.|TRBV7-9
TGTGCCAGCAGCCCGTCCAGGCCAAACAAAGAGACCCAGTACTTC
CASSPSRPNKETQYF
>.|TRBJ1-1|TRBD1|TRBV20-1
TGCAGTGCTAGAGCCCTCGACAGGGCTAACACTGAAGCTTTCTTT
CSARALDRANTEAFF
>many|TRBJ2-7|TRBD1|TRBV12-3/TRBV12-4
TGTGCCAGCACGACAGGGGGCTACGAGCAGTACTTC
CASTTGGYEQYF
>many|TRBJ1-3|.|TRBV2
TGTGCCAGCATTGACAGCTCGGGTGGAAACACCATATATTTT
CASIDSSGGNTIYF
>many|TRBJ1-1|.|TRBV7-2
TGTGCCAGCAGCTTAGTCGGGGTGGGCACTGAAGCTTTCTTT
CASSLVGVGTEAFF
>.|TRBJ2-7|TRBD1|TRBV5-1
TGCGCCAGCAGCTTTTCGGGACAGAGCTACGAGCAGTACTTC
CASSFSGQSYEQYF
>few|TRBJ1-5|.|TRBV3-1
TGTGCCAGCAGCCAGAGCGACCAGCCCCAGCATTTT
CASSQSDQPQHF
>many|TRBJ1-2|.|TRBV9
TGTGCCAGCAGCGTAGGGAGACGGACTAACTATGGCTACACCTTC
CASSVGRRTNYGYTF
>.|TRBJ2-6|.|TRBV4-3
TGCGCCAGCAGCCAAGATCGGGCAGGCTCTGGGGCCAACGTCCTGACTTTC
CASSQDRAGSGANVLTF
>once|TRBJ1-5|TRBD1|TRBV2
TGTGCCAGCAACCCCGGGACAGGGGGCATCAGTAGCAATCAGCCCCAGCATTTT
CASNPGTGGISSNQPQHF
>.|TRBJ2-5|.|TRBV6-6
TGTGCCAGCAGTCCACAGGGGACTAAGGGGACGGCGACCCAGTACTTC
CASSPQGTKGTATQYF
>.|TRBJ2-7|.|TRBV9
TGTGCCAGCAGCCAAGAAGCCCCCGGGATTGCCTACGAGCAGTACTTC
CASSQEAPGIAYEQYF
>few|TRBJ2-7|.|TRBV20-1
TGCAGTGCTAGAGCGTCCCCGGGAGAAGTCTACGAGCAGTACTTC
CSARASPGEVYEQYF
>.|TRBJ1-5|.|TRBV29-1
TGCAGCGTTGGGGGAGTACAAGAGACCCAGCATTTT
CSVGGVQETQHF
>.|TRBJ2-7|.|TRBV27
TGTGCCAGCAGTTTAACCTGGGGATACGAGCAGTACTTC
CASSLTWGYEQYF
>.|TRBJ1-1|.|TRBV11-2
TGTGCCAGCAGCCCGGCATTGGGGGATGAAGCTTTCTTT
CASSPALGDEAFF
>many|TRBJ1-1|.|TRBV10-2
TGCGCCAGCAGTGAGTCGGGCGGAGGCACTGAAGCTTTCTTT
CASSESGGGTEAFF